This passage covers 15 T cell receptor beta chains from one sample sequenced in a study of blood T cell repertoires in COVID-19. Profiling relied on immunoSEQ multiplex PCR, and the TCRdb table lists in-frame clones only, not all of them. The table records some 170,000 clones, about four fifths of them present only once. Material for sequencing was peripheral blood. These receptor sequences come from a woman in her seventies with acute or convalescent COVID-19.

The chain uses TRBV5-6 and TRBJ1-1, with a weak D call TRBD1 (6 bases). Trimming left V 0 bases short and J 11 bases short, with 11 bases between. This CDR3 comprises 12 residues. Per germline, CDR1 SGHDT and CDR2 YYEEEE. The CDR3 protein is CASSLVRTEAFF. As DNA, the CDR3 is TGTGCCAGCAGCTTGGTGAGGACAGAGGCTTTCTTT. The whole variable domain, remainder taken from reference TRBV5-6 and TRBJ1-1, is DAGVTQSPTHLIKTRGQQVTLRCSPKSGHDTVSWYQQALGQGPQFIFQYYEEEERQRGNFPDRFSGHQFPNYSSELNVNALLLGDSALYLCASSLVRTEAFFGQGTRLTVV.

This clone appeared once. V usage is TRBV5-8 and J usage is TRBJ1-2, with 7 bases that match TRBD1. The CDR3 covers 13 residues. J was trimmed by 5 bases and V by 3 bases; bases with no gene match: 4. Per germline, CDR1 SGHTS and CDR2 YDEGEE. The CDR3, as DNA: TGTGCCAGCAGCTCGGACAGGTTTTATGGCTACACCTTC. Amino acids: CASSSDRFYGYTF.

The CDR3 coding sequence is TGTGCCAGCAGCTTATCCGGGGAGCTAGGTTGGAACACTGAAGCTTTCTTT. Protein sequence: CASSLSGELGWNTEAFF. V gene TRBV11-2 combines with J gene TRBJ1-1; D is unresolved. Germline V gives CDR1 SGHAT, CDR2 FQNNGV. The length of the CDR3 is 17 residues. V was pared by 2 bases and J by 1 base, with 17 bases between.

This sequence joins TRBV6-5 and TRBJ1-2, with TRBD1 as a possible D gene (5 bases). The V end was cut by 7 bases, the J end by 8 bases, with 17 bases between. The germline V gene encodes CDR1 MNHEY and CDR2 SVGAGI. This CDR3 region has 13 residues. The CDR3 nucleotides read TGTGCCAGCACCCCCATCACAGGAGACGGCTACACCTTC. It specifies CASTPITGDGYTF.

This clone was found once. The CDR3: CASSSDKGANQPQHF. The CDR3 DNA reads TGTGCCAGCAGTTCCGACAAGGGAGCCAATCAGCCCCAGCATTTT. The chain links TRBV2 to TRBJ1-5; D gene ambiguous. Trimming removed 5 bases at V and 3 bases at J, with 14 bases between. Per germline, CDR1 SNHLY and CDR2 FYNNEI. This CDR3 has 15 residues.

The V call is TRBV28, the J call TRBJ1-5, with TRBD1 matching over 7 bases. V lost 11 bases to trimming and J lost 6 bases; unmatched junction nucleotides: 13. The CDR3 covers 14 residues. The germline CDR1 and CDR2 sequences are MDHEN and SYDVKM. The DNA for the CDR3 is TGTGCCGCGCTTGTTTCAGGGGGTATTCAGCCCCAGCATTTT. Its protein product is CAALVSGGIQPQHF.

V gene TRBV10-1 combines with J gene TRBJ1-1; D remains ambiguous. The CDR3 contains 13 residues. CDR1 is WNHNN and CDR2 is SYGVQD in the germline V gene (reference sequence). The germline V and J ends were trimmed by 6 bases and 2 bases, with 10 bases remaining between them. The CDR3 is CASSPVRNTEAFF. The CDR3 nucleotides are TGCGCCAGCAGCCCCGTGCGCAACACTGAAGCTTTCTTT.

This clone came up a few times. The V gene is TRBV19, the J gene TRBJ1-6; maybe TRBD1 (5 bases). The CDR3 consists of 16 residues. Trimming shortened V by 6 bases and J by 0 bases, and 12 bases separated the two germline ends. Germline lookup yields CDR1 LNHDA and CDR2 SQIVND (reference sequence). The CDR3, as DNA: TGTGCCAGTAGCCCTTCGGGGGGCTCCTATAATTCACCCCTCCACTTT. As protein: CASSPSGGSYNSPLHF.

In its sample, this clone was seen a few times. V and J are TRBV29-1 and TRBJ1-2; 7 bases are a match to TRBD1. Germline V gives CDR1 SQVTM, CDR2 ANQGSEA. The CDR3 runs to 11 residues. The V and J ends lost 3 bases and 6 bases, in that order; junction bases with no gene match: 1. CDR3 residues: CSVDRGDGYTF. The CDR3 coding sequence is TGCAGCGTTGACAGGGGGGATGGCTACACCTTC.

This sequence joins TRBV4-3 and TRBJ1-1; D is perhaps TRBD1 (6 bases). With 0 bases removed from V and 1 base from J, the gap between germline ends came to 9 bases. This CDR3 is built from 15 residues. Germline V gene data show CDR1 as LGHNA and CDR2 as YSLEER. The CDR3 protein is CASSQEGAPNTEAFF. CDR3 nucleotides: TGCGCCAGCAGCCAAGAGGGGGCGCCGAACACTGAAGCTTTCTTT.

This chain connects TRBV6-6 to TRBJ2-7; 7 bases agree with TRBD1. Per the germline V gene, CDR1 is MNHNY and CDR2 is SVGAGI (reference sequence). This CDR3 comprises 15 residues. The junction had 11 bases not matched to a gene; V was cut back by 7 bases and J by 2 bases. CDR3 nucleotides: TGTGCCAGCACCCCCCCCATGGGACAGACCTACGAGCAGTACTTC. It yields the protein CASTPPMGQTYEQYF.

The genes are TRBV10-3 and TRBJ2-7; D not resolved. V dropped 4 bases and J dropped 5 bases, with 15 bases sitting between them. The germline V gene encodes CDR1 ENHRY and CDR2 SYGVKD. The CDR3 loop spans 14 amino acids. Here the CDR3 DNA reads TGTGCCATCAGTGCCCGTGACACTTTAGACGAGCAGTACTTC. As protein: CAISARDTLDEQYF.

There are a few counts of this clone. The chain combines TRBV19 with TRBJ2-1, with a tentative D call TRBD1 (6 bases). In germline, CDR1 is LNHDA, CDR2 SQIVND (reference sequence). V gave up 1 base and J gave up 1 base, with 17 bases separating them. This CDR3 has 18 amino acids. CDR3 DNA: TGTGCCAGTAGTATAGGGCGCCGACAGGACCTATCCTACAATGAGCAGTTCTTC. This sequence encodes CASSIGRRQDLSYNEQFF.

The J gene is TRBJ2-1, the V gene TRBV19, with D tentatively TRBD2 (6 bases). Trimming stripped 2 bases from V and 4 bases from J, with 15 bases between. CDR1 is LNHDA, CDR2 SQIVND, per germline (reference sequence). This CDR3 contains 16 residues. The CDR3 sequence: CASSIPPPEGYNEQFF. CDR3 DNA sequence: TGTGCCAGTAGTATACCCCCCCCGGAGGGTTACAATGAGCAGTTCTTC.

This clone is a singleton in its sample. The rearrangement links TRBV4-1 to TRBJ1-2; TRBD1 matches at 9 bases. Per the germline V gene, CDR1 is MGHRA and CDR2 is YSYEKL. The ends lost 0 bases at V and 9 bases at J; junction bases unmatched: 8. This CDR3 region has 15 residues. This CDR3 reads CASSQDRAGQGRYTF. In DNA, the CDR3 is TGCGCCAGCAGCCAAGATCGGGCGGGACAGGGACGCTACACCTTC.